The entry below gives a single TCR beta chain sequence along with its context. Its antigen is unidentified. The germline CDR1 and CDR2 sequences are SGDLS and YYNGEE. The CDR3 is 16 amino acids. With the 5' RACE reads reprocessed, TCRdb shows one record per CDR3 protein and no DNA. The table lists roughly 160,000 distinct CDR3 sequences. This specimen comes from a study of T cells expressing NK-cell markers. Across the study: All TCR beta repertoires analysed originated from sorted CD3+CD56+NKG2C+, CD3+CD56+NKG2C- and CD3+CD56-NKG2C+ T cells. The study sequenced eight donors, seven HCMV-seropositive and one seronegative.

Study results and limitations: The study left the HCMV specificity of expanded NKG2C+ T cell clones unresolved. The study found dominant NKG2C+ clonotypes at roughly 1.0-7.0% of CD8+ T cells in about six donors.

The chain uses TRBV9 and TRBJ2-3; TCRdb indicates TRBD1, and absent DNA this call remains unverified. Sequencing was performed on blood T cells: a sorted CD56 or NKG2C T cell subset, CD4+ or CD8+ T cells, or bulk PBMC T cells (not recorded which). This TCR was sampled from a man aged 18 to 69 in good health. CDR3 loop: CASSQGTSKGTDTQYF. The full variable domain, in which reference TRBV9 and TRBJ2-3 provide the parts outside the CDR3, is DSGVTQTPKHLITATGQRVTLRCSPRSGDLSVYWYQQSLDQGLQFLIQYYNGEERAKGNILERFSAQQFPDLHSELNLSSLELGDSALYFCASSQGTSKGTDTQYFGPGTRLTVL.